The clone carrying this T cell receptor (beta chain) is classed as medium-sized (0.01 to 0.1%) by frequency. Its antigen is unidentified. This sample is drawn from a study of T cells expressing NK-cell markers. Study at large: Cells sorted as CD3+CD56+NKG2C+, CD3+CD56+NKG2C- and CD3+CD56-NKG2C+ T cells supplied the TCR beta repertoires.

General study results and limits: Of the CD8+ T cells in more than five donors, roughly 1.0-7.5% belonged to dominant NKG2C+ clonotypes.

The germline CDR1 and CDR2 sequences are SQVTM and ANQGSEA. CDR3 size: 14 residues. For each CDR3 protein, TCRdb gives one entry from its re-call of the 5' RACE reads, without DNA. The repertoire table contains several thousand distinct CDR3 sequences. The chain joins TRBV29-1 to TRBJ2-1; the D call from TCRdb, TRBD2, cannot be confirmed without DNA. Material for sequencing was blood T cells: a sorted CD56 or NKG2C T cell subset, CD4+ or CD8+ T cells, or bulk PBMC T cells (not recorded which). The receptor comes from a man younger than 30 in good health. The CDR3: CSVVASGRAHEQFF.